Listed below are T cell receptor beta chains from one sample, sequenced in a study of T cell responses to AZD1222 COVID-19 vaccine. Profiling relied on immunoSEQ multiplex PCR, and the TCRdb table lists in-frame clones only, not all of them. The sample lists around 150,000 clones, 90% to 95% occurring once. This specimen was peripheral blood, taken 28 days after the second AZD1222 dose. Receptor source: an adult who received the AZD1222 COVID-19 vaccine. CDR3s include the opening cysteine and the closing phenylalanine or tryptophan. Fields, in order: V gene, clone size, D gene, J gene, CDR3 DNA, CDR3 protein. A D gene is named only where the DNA matches it firmly. A row's size may be missing; if present it is once, few, many or a size class.

TRBV2	NA	NA	TRBJ2-7	TGTGCCAGCAGTGAGGTGGTCGGGGTCGAGCAGTACTTC	CASSEVVGVEQYF
TRBV7-9	NA	NA	TRBJ2-1	TGTGCCAGCAGCTTAGTGGTACATGAGCAGTTCTTC	CASSLVVHEQFF
TRBV18	NA	NA	TRBJ2-7	TGTGCCAGCTCACGGGGAGAAAGATCCTACGAGCAGTACTTC	CASSRGERSYEQYF
TRBV28	NA	TRBD1	TRBJ1-4	TGTGCCAGCAGTTTACTGGGACAGGGCGTCGAAAAACTGTTTTTT	CASSLLGQGVEKLFF
TRBV18	NA	NA	TRBJ1-1	TGTGCCAGCTCACCACCCCGGCAGGTGAGGAACACTGAAGCTTTCTTT	CASSPPRQVRNTEAFF
TRBV30	NA	NA	TRBJ2-1	TGTGCCTGGAGTGGGACTCTAGCCCCCCCCTATGAGCAGTTCTTC	CAWSGTLAPPYEQFF
TRBV6-5	few	NA	TRBJ1-1	TGTGCCAGCAGTTACTCCAGGGGAGGGACTGAAGCTTTCTTT	CASSYSRGGTEAFF
TRBV21-1	NA	NA	TRBJ2-5	TGTGCCAGCAGCAAAGGGGGGCGGGGACTAGCGGAAGAGACCCAGTACTTC	CASSKGGRGLAEETQYF
TRBV7-8	NA	NA	TRBJ2-7	TGTGCCAGCAGCTTAGAGCCCCTAGCAAACGAGCAGTACTTC	CASSLEPLANEQYF
TRBV7-9	NA	NA	TRBJ1-2	TGTGCCAGCAGCCCGACCGGGACTCCGGCGGATGGCTACACCTTC	CASSPTGTPADGYTF
TRBV3-1/TRBV3-2	NA	TRBD1	TRBJ2-5	TGTGCCAGCAGCGCAACCTGGAGTCCGGGACAGGGGGCCCAAGAGACCCAGTACTTC	CASSATWSPGQGAQETQYF
TRBV5-1	NA	TRBD2	TRBJ2-1	TGCGCCAGCAGCCTCTCTAGCGGGATTGGGAATGAGCAGTTCTTC	CASSLSSGIGNEQFF
TRBV4-1	NA	NA	TRBJ1-2	TGCGCCAGCAGCCCCAGCCCTTTTTATGGCTACACCTTC	CASSPSPFYGYTF
TRBV6-5	NA	NA	TRBJ2-7	TGTGCCAGCAGGTCAGAGACCTTCTACGAGCAGTACTTC	CASRSETFYEQYF
TRBV12-2	NA	NA	TRBJ2-1	TGTGCAAGTCGCCCCAAGGAAGGCAGACAACTATCATACAATGAGCAGTTCTTC	CASRPKEGRQLSYNEQFF
TRBV5-5	NA	TRBD2	TRBJ2-7	TGTGCCAGCAGCAATAGCGGGAGGGCCTACGAGCAGTACTTC	CASSNSGRAYEQYF
TRBV27	once	TRBD2	TRBJ2-3	TGTGCCAGCAGTTTATCGATCGGCGGGAGGGTTAGCACAGATACGCAGTATTTT	CASSLSIGGRVSTDTQYF
TRBV27	once	NA	TRBJ2-3	TGTGCCAGCAGTTTTCGTTGGACAGTCTATACAGATACGCAGTATTTT	CASSFRWTVYTDTQYF
TRBV2	many	TRBD2	TRBJ2-7	TGTGCCAGCATGACTAGCGTACTCTCCTACGAGCAGTACTTC	CASMTSVLSYEQYF
TRBV5-1	NA	NA	TRBJ1-2	TGCGCCAGCAGCTTGGCGGGGACTCCTTCCGGCAACTATGGCTACACCTTC	CASSLAGTPSGNYGYTF
TRBV21-1	NA	NA	TRBJ2-3	TGTGCCAGCAGCAAAGCGGCTAGCGGGAGGGTAAAGGATACGCAGTATTTT	CASSKAASGRVKDTQYF
TRBV24-1	NA	NA	TRBJ2-5	TGTGCCACCAGTGATTCCCGGGAGACCCAGTACTTC	CATSDSRETQYF
TRBV21-1	NA	NA	TRBJ1-2	TGTGCCAGCAGCAGCCGGCGGGAGGGAGGTGGCTACACCTTC	CASSSRREGGGYTF
TRBV14	NA	NA	TRBJ1-1	TGTGCCAGCAGCCAACAAGGGAGGGGTCCGGAAGCTTTCTTT	CASSQQGRGPEAFF
TRBV9	NA	NA	TRBJ1-4	TGTGCCAGCAGCGTTGGGTCCTCAACTAATGAAAAACTGTTTTTT	CASSVGSSTNEKLFF
TRBV18	NA	NA	TRBJ1-5	TGTGCCAGCTCACCGCAAGGACAAGTGAATCAGCCCCAGCATTTT	CASSPQGQVNQPQHF
TRBV18	NA	NA	TRBJ2-5	TGTGCCAGCTCACGCGGGGCGAGGGAGACCCAGTACTTC	CASSRGARETQYF
TRBV4-1	once	TRBD2	TRBJ2-1	TGCGCCAGCAGCCAAGACAGCGGGAGGGCGTTGGCGTTCTTC	CASSQDSGRALAFF
TRBV7-8	NA	NA	TRBJ1-4	TGTGCCAGCAGCTTAGCCGGGACGAAGGGACTGTTTTTT	CASSLAGTKGLFF
TRBV18	NA	TRBD2	TRBJ2-1	TGTGCCAGCTCACCCCGCCGGAGCAGCCCGGGAGGATACAATGAGCAGTTCTTC	CASSPRRSSPGGYNEQFF
TRBV30	NA	NA	TRBJ1-6	TGTGCCTGGAGTGGCGCCGCACCCCTCCACTTT	CAWSGAAPLHF
TRBV6-5	NA	NA	TRBJ1-5	TGTGCCAGCAGTTACTCCCAGAGGCAGCCCCAGCATTTT	CASSYSQRQPQHF
TRBV6-5	NA	TRBD1	TRBJ1-2	TGTGCCAGCAGTTACCCGACAGGGCATGGCTACACCTTC	CASSYPTGHGYTF
TRBV28	NA	TRBD1	TRBJ2-5	TGTGCCAGCAGTTCCCCGACAGGGTTGGGCCAAGAGACCCAGTACTTC	CASSSPTGLGQETQYF
TRBV30	NA	TRBD1	TRBJ1-3	TGTGCCTGGAGGGTGACAGGGGGTACTGGAAACACCATATATTTT	CAWRVTGGTGNTIYF
TRBV27	once	TRBD1	TRBJ1-4	TGTGCCAGCATGGAACAGGGGGTTAGTGAAAAACTGTTTTTT	CASMEQGVSEKLFF
TRBV13	NA	NA	TRBJ1-1	TGTGCCAGCACCAAAATCGGCGGGGGGACTGAAGCTTTCTTT	CASTKIGGGTEAFF
TRBV5-4	NA	TRBD2	TRBJ2-7	TGTGCCAGCAGCTTAGAACTAGCGGGGATCTACGAGCAGTACTTC	CASSLELAGIYEQYF
TRBV7-2	NA	NA	TRBJ1-2	TGTGCCAGCAGTCCTCTACACTTCTCCTATGGCTACACCTTC	CASSPLHFSYGYTF
TRBV2	NA	NA	TRBJ2-1	TGTGCCAGCAGACGGGAAGGGTCGAACTACAATGAGCAGTTCTTC	CASRREGSNYNEQFF
TRBV6-5	NA	TRBD2	TRBJ2-1	TGTGCCAGCAGTTACCGGACTAGCGGGAGCGATAATGAGCAGTTCTTC	CASSYRTSGSDNEQFF
TRBV7-8	NA	NA	TRBJ1-5	TGTGCCAGCAGCTTAGTAAGCAATCAGCCCCAGCATTTT	CASSLVSNQPQHF
TRBV7-8	NA	TRBD1	TRBJ1-5	TGTGCCAGCAGCACAGCGACAGGGGGTTTCAATCAGCCCCAGCATTTT	CASSTATGGFNQPQHF
TRBV11-2	NA	NA	TRBJ2-7	TGTGCCAGCAGCTTAAGTAATCACTACGAGCAGTACTTC	CASSLSNHYEQYF